Shown below are 9 T cell receptor beta chains from a single sample sequenced in a study of vaccination and CD4 T cells after COVID-19. Sequenced with the Oncomine TCR Beta short-read assay was DNA taken from cultured CD4+ T cells. TCRdb reanalysed the PCR reads using MiXCR and keeps one entry per CDR3 protein. The table has 13,000 or so distinct CDR3 sequences, 60% seen once; the top ten hold 22%. Treatment noted: roughly 11-day PBMC culture with coronavirus spike peptide pools or control peptides (ViraFEST assay). Their antigens remain unidentified. Sequencing used CD4+ T cells from blood, cultured in vitro. These receptors were collected from a human donor who had recovered from COVID-19.

The CDR3 reads CASSLVRREGQIYNEQFF. The CDR3 DNA is TGTGCCAGCAGCTTAGTACGGCGGGAGGGCCAGATTTACAATGAGCAGTTCTTC. The V gene is TRBV7-9, the J gene TRBJ2-1; 9 bases fit TRBD2. The CDR3 totals 18 residues. V lost 1 base to trimming and J lost 4 bases; unmatched junction nucleotides: 11. Germline V lookup: CDR1 SEHNR, CDR2 FQNEAQ (reference sequence).

CDR3 protein: CASSLSYRAGYGYTF. The CDR3 DNA follows: TGTGCCAGCAGTTTATCGTACAGGGCTGGGTATGGCTACACCTTC. The chain uses TRBV27 and TRBJ1-2, with a possible D match to TRBD1 (6 bases). V was shortened by 0 bases and J by 5 bases, with 13 bases between the two germline ends. The CDR3 has 15 residues. The germline CDR1 and CDR2 sequences are MNHEY and SMNVEV (reference sequence).

This clonotype was recorded a few times. This chain joins TRBV6-5 and TRBJ2-7; 9 bases agree with TRBD2. The CDR3 has 15 amino acids. V lost 0 bases to trimming and J lost 3 bases; unmatched junction nucleotides: 3. The germline gives CDR1 MNHEY, CDR2 SVGAGI. This CDR3 is CASSYSASGNYEQYF. DNA of the CDR3: TGTGCCAGCAGTTACTCGGCTAGCGGGAACTACGAGCAGTACTTC.

J is TRBJ2-2 and V is TRBV27; unclear D gene. This CDR3 has 14 amino acids. Germline-derived CDR1 and CDR2 are MNHEY and SMNVEV (reference sequence). Trimming took off 0 bases at V and 1 base at J, with 3 bases between the two ends. DNA for the CDR3: TGTGCCAGCAGTTTATCAGGGAACACCGGGGAGCTGTTTTTT. Amino acid sequence: CASSLSGNTGELFF.

The chain couples TRBV2 to TRBJ2-2; D not certain. Germline V gives CDR1 SNHLY, CDR2 FYNNEI. The CDR3 sequence is 15 residues long. With 6 bases removed from V and 1 base from J, the gap between germline ends came to 12 bases. CDR3 nucleotides: TGTGCCAGCAGCGCAAGGATCTTGAACACCGGGGAGCTGTTTTTT. Encoded protein: CASSARILNTGELFF.

The CDR3 DNA reads as TGCGCCAGCAGCCCAGACAGGCTAGCTGGGGCCAACGTCCTGACTTTC. This translates into CASSPDRLAGANVLTF. The chain combines TRBV5-1 with TRBJ2-6; TRBD1 is a possible D gene (6 bases). V was cut by 4 bases and J by 2 bases, with 13 bases left in between. CDR1 is SGHRS and CDR2 is YFSETQ in the germline V gene. The CDR3 has 16 residues.

This clonotype is large. The CDR3 nucleotides read TGTGCCAGTAGTCTAGGACAGGGCGCTGAAGCTTTCTTT. Protein: CASSLGQGAEAFF. V usage is TRBV19 and J usage is TRBJ1-1, with 8 bases identical to TRBD1. The germline CDR1 and CDR2 sequences are LNHDA and SQIVND (reference sequence). The CDR3 is made up of 13 amino acids. The V and J ends lost 5 bases and 6 bases, in that order; junction bases with no gene match: 5. The full variable domain, in which reference TRBV19 and TRBJ1-1 provide the parts outside the CDR3, is DGGITQSPKYLFRKEGQNVTLSCEQNLNHDAMYWYRQDPGQGLRLIYYSQIVNDFQKGDIAEGYSVSREKKESFPLTVTSAQKNPTAFYLCASSLGQGAEAFFGQGTRLTVV.

The rearrangement links TRBV5-4 to TRBJ2-1; unclear D gene. Trimming took 4 bases from V and 9 from J, leaving 17 bases between them. The germline V gene encodes CDR1 SGHNT and CDR2 YYREEE (reference sequence). CDR3 size: 14 residues. The CDR3 loop reads CASSPSEPRGEQFF. As DNA, the CDR3 is TGTGCCAGCAGCCCATCTGAGCCGCGAGGTGAGCAGTTCTTC.

The V and J genes are TRBV19 and TRBJ2-3; 9 bases match TRBD2. Germline V gene lookup returns CDR1 LNHDA and CDR2 SQIVND (reference sequence). Trimming cost V 1 base and J 2 bases; bases outside gene matches: 4. CDR3 length: 16 amino acids. The DNA of the CDR3 is TGTGCCAGTAGTATAGGGACTAGCGCTATCACAGATACGCAGTATTTT. The encoded protein is CASSIGTSAITDTQYF. The complete variable domain, with remaining parts taken from reference TRBV19 and TRBJ2-3, reads DGGITQSPKYLFRKEGQNVTLSCEQNLNHDAMYWYRQDPGQGLRLIYYSQIVNDFQKGDIAEGYSVSREKKESFPLTVTSAQKNPTAFYLCASSIGTSAITDTQYFGPGTRLTVL.